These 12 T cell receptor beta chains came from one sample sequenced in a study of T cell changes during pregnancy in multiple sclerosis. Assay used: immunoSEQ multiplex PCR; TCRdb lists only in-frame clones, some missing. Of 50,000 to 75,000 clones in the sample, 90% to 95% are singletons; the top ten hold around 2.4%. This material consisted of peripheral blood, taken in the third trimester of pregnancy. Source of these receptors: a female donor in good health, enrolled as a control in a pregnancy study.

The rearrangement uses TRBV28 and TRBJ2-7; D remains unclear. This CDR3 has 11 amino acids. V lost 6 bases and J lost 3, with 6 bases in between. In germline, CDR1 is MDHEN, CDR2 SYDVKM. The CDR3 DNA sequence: TGTGCCAGCAGGATGAGCTACGAGCAGTACTTC. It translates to CASRMSYEQYF.

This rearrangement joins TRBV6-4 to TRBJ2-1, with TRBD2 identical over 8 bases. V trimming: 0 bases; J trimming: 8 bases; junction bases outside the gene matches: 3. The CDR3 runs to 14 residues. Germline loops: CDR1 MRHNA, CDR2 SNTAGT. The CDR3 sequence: CASSDSETSDEQFF. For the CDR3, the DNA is TGTGCCAGCAGTGACTCGGAGACTAGCGATGAGCAGTTCTTC.

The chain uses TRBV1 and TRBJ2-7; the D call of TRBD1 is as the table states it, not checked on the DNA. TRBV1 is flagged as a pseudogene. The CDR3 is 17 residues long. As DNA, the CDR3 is TGCACCAGCAGCCAAGGGGATGGCCAGGGCGGCCACTACGAGCAGTACTTC. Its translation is CTSSQGDGQGGHYEQYF.

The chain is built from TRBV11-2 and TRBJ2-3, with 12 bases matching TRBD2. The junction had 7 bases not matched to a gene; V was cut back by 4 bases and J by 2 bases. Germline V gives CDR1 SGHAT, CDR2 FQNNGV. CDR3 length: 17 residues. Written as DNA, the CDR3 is TGTGCCAGCAGCTCGCGACTAGCGGGAGAGATCACAGATACGCAGTATTTT. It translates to CASSSRLAGEITDTQYF.

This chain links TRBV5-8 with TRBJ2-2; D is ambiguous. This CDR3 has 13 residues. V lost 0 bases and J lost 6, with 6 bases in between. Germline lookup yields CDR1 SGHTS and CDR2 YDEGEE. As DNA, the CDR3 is TGTGCCAGCAGCTTGGGGCCCTCCGGGGAGCTGTTTTTT. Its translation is CASSLGPSGELFF.

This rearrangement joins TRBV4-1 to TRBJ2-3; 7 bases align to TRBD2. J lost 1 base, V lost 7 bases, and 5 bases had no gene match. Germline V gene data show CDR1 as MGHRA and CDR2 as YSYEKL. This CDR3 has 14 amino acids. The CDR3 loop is CASTRTRGTDTQYF. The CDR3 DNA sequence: TGCGCCAGCACTAGGACTAGGGGCACAGATACGCAGTATTTT.

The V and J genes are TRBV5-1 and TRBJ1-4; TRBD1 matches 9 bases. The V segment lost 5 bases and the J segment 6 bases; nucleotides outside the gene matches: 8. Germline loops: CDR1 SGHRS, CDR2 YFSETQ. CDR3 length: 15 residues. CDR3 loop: CASRRTTGGDEKLFF. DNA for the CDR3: TGCGCCAGCAGACGCACCACAGGGGGCGATGAAAAACTGTTTTTT. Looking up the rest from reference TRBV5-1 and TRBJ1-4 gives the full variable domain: KAGVTQTPRYLIKTRGQQVTLSCSPISGHRSVSWYQQTPGQGLQFLFEYFSETQRNKGNFPGRFSGRQFSNSRSEMNVSTLELGDSALYLCASRRTTGGDEKLFFGSGTQLSVL.

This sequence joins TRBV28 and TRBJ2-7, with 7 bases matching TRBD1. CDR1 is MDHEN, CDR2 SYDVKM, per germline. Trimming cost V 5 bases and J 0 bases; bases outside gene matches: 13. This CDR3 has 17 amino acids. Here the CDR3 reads CASSEGAGQRDSYEQYF. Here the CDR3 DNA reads TGTGCCAGCAGTGAGGGGGCGGGCCAGCGCGACTCCTACGAGCAGTACTTC.

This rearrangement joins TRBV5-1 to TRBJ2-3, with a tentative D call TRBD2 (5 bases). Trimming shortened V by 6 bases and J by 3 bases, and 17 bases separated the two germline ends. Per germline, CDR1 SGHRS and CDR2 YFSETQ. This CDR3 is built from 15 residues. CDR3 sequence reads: CASKRETWFTDTQYF. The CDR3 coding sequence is TGCGCCAGCAAGAGGGAAACGTGGTTTACAGATACGCAGTATTTT.

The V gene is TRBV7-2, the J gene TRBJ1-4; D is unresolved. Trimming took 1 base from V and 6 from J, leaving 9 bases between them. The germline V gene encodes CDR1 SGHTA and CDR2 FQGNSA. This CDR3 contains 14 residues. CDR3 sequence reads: CASSLVGFYEKLFF. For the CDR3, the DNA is TGTGCCAGCAGCTTAGTCGGGTTTTATGAAAAACTGTTTTTT. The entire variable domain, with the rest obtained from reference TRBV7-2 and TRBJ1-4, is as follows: GAGVSQSPSNKVTEKGKDVELRCDPISGHTALYWYRQSLGQGLEFLIYFQGNSAPDKSGLPSDRFSAERTGGSVSTLTIQRTQQEDSAVYLCASSLVGFYEKLFFGSGTQLSVL.

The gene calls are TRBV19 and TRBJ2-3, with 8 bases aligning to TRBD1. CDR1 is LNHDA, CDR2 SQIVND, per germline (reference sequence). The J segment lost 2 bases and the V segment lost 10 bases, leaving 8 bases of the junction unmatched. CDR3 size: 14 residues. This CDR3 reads CATADRAHTDTQYF. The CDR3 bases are TGTGCCACCGCGGACAGGGCGCACACAGATACGCAGTATTTT.

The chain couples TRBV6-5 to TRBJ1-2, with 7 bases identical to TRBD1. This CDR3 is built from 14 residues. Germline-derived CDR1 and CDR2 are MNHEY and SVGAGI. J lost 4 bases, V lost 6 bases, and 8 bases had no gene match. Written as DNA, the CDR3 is TGTGCCAGCAGGAGGGACAGCTCCTCCTATGGCTACACCTTC. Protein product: CASRRDSSSYGYTF.